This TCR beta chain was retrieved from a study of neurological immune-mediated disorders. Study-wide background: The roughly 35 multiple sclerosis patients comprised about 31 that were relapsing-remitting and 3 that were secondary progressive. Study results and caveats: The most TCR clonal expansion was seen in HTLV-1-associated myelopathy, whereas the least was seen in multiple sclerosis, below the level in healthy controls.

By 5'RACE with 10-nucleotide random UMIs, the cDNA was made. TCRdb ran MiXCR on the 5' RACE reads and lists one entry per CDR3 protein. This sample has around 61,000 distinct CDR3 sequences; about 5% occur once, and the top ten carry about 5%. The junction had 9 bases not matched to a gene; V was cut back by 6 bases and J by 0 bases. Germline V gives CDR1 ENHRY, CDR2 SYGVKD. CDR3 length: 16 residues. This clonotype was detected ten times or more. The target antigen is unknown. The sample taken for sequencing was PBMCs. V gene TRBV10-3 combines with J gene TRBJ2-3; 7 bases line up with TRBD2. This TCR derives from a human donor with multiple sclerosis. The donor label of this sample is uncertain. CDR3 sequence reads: CAISGGLGLSTDTQYF. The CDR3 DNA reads TGTGCCATCAGCGGTGGACTAGGGCTCAGCACAGATACGCAGTATTTT.